The subject of this entry is one T cell receptor (beta chain). The antigen remains unidentified. This entry comes from a study of blood T cells in healthy people across ages. This CDR3 has 13 amino acids. CDR1 and CDR2 (germline): DFQATT, SNEGSKA (reference sequence). V was clipped by 5 bases and J by 4 bases, with 11 bases between them. Study-wide findings and caveats: A greater number of naive CD4+ cells and higher diversity distinguished long-lived donors from aged donors. Donor CMV status was unknown, possibly confounding expanded clonotype changes.

It was approximately 10 milliliters of peripheral blood that were drawn from each donor. Then a second PCR, running about 6 to 12 cycles, was carried out with a sample-barcoded 5' primer and a J-beta primer mix. TCRdb recomputed calls from the 5' RACE reads with MiXCR, one row per CDR3 protein. In the table there are approximately 1,700,000 distinct CDR3 sequences, about two fifths of which are singletons. The sample consisted of blood. The chain uses TRBV20-1 and TRBJ2-2; possibly TRBD1 for D (6 bases). The source is a human donor in good health. The CDR3 protein is CSAYRVSTGELFF. In nucleotides, the CDR3 is TGCAGTGCTTACAGGGTTTCCACCGGGGAGCTGTTTTTT.